These 21 T cell receptor beta chains were sequenced from one sample in a study of lymphopenia after photon versus proton radiotherapy. Assay used: immunoSEQ multiplex PCR; TCRdb lists only in-frame clones, some missing. Of about 25,000 clones detected, about 87% appear once; the ten largest clones hold roughly 18%. The sequencing used peripheral blood, collected from a patient treated with photon-based radiotherapy. The receptors stem from a man aged 50 to 59 with gastric cancer.

The chain couples TRBV15 to TRBJ1-3; the D is unclear. Germline V gene sequence: CDR1 LNHNV, CDR2 YYDKDF (reference sequence). This CDR3 comprises 17 residues. Trimming removed 1 base from V and 0 bases from J, with 13 bases in between. This chain's CDR3 is CATSRAKTPSSGNTIYF. The CDR3 DNA reads TGTGCCACCAGCAGAGCAAAGACGCCGAGCTCTGGAAACACCATATATTTT.

V is TRBV18 and J is TRBJ1-2; 8 nucleotides align to TRBD1. The V segment lost 3 bases and the J segment 7 bases; nucleotides outside the gene matches: 7. This CDR3 has 14 amino acids. The germline gives CDR1 KGHSH, CDR2 LQKENI. This chain's CDR3 is CASSPYQGAIGYTF. CDR3 nucleotide sequence: TGTGCCAGCTCACCTTATCAGGGGGCGATTGGCTACACCTTC.

CDR3: CARSFRDRGQQNGYTF. The CDR3 nucleotides read TGTGCCAGAAGCTTCCGGGACAGGGGGCAACAGAATGGCTACACCTTC. V usage is TRBV5-3 and J usage is TRBJ1-2; 12 nucleotides match TRBD1. TRBV5-3 is sorted into the ORF group, with uncertain function. CDR3 length: 16 residues. The V and J ends lost 2 bases and 6 bases, in that order; junction bases with no gene match: 8.

The J gene is TRBJ2-1, the V gene TRBV19; D remains unclear. This CDR3 has 11 amino acids. V lost 2 bases, J lost 10 bases, and 6 bases lay in between. CDR1 and CDR2 (germline): LNHDA, SQIVND (reference sequence). This CDR3 reads CASSILQEQFF. The CDR3 DNA sequence: TGTGCCAGTAGTATACTCCAGGAGCAGTTCTTC.

The J gene is TRBJ2-7, the V gene TRBV27, with a possible D match to TRBD1 (5 bases). CDR1 MNHEY and CDR2 SMNVEV come from the germline V gene (reference sequence). V gave up 5 bases and J gave up 3 bases, with 11 bases separating them. The CDR3 runs to 13 residues. Here the CDR3 reads CASSPRTSYEQYF. The CDR3, as DNA: TGTGCCAGCAGTCCAAGGACAAGCTACGAGCAGTACTTC.

The chain is built from TRBV10-1 and TRBJ2-5; D is undetermined. V shed 2 bases and J shed 5 bases, with 9 bases lying between them. The germline gives CDR1 WNHNN, CDR2 SYGVQD (reference sequence). CDR3 length: 13 amino acids. The CDR3 region is CASSETDGETQYF. The DNA of the CDR3 is TGCGCCAGCAGTGAGACGGACGGGGAGACCCAGTACTTC.

This sequence joins TRBV30 and TRBJ1-1, with D perhaps TRBD1 (5 bases). The length of the CDR3 is 14 residues. The germline V and J ends were trimmed by 2 bases and 5 bases, with 15 bases remaining between them. CDR1 is GTSNPN, CDR2 SVGIG, per germline (reference sequence). CDR3 protein: CAWSNPQERTEAFF. In DNA form, the CDR3 reads TGTGCCTGGAGTAATCCACAGGAACGTACTGAAGCTTTCTTT.

V is TRBV25-1 and J is TRBJ1-6; no clear D gene. This CDR3 spans 18 amino acids. Trimming left V 2 bases short and J 0 bases short, with 14 bases between. The V gene's germline CDR1 is MGHDK and CDR2 SYGVNS. CDR3 sequence reads: CASSEGPRSGSYNSPLHF. The CDR3 coding sequence is TGTGCCAGCAGTGAAGGACCCAGGAGCGGCTCCTATAATTCACCCCTCCACTTT.

The CDR3 sequence is CASGIIRLAGEDPTGELFF. Here the CDR3 DNA reads TGTGCCAGCGGAATTATAAGGCTAGCGGGAGAAGATCCCACCGGGGAGCTGTTTTTT. The chain employs TRBV13 and TRBJ2-2; 10 bases are a match to TRBD2. Trimming removed 8 bases from V and 4 bases from J; junction bases left unmatched: 19. Germline-derived CDR1 and CDR2 are PRHDT and FYEKMQ (reference sequence). The CDR3 runs 19 residues. Filled out from reference TRBV13 and TRBJ2-2, the complete variable domain reads AAGVIQSPRHLIKEKRETATLKCYPIPRHDTVYWYQQGPGQDPQFLISFYEKMQSDKGSIPDRFSAQQFSDYHSELNMSSLELGDSALYFCASGIIRLAGEDPTGELFFGEGSRLTVL.

The chain recombines TRBV6-6 with TRBJ1-1, with a tentative D call TRBD1 (6 bases). Trimming pared 6 bases from V and 1 base from J, leaving 6 bases between. Germline V gene lookup returns CDR1 MNHNY and CDR2 SVGAGI (reference sequence). The CDR3 extends over 12 amino acids. The CDR3 DNA follows: TGTGCCAGCAGACAGGGGAACACTGAAGCTTTCTTT. Encoded protein: CASRQGNTEAFF.

The rearrangement joins TRBV6-1 to TRBJ2-5; maybe TRBD2 (5 bases). This CDR3 spans 12 amino acids. Germline values: CDR1 MNHNS, CDR2 SASEGT. Trimming removed 3 bases from V and 5 bases from J, with 7 bases in between. The CDR3 here is CASSEAGETQYF. In nucleotides, the CDR3 is TGTGCCAGCAGTGAGGCGGGTGAGACCCAGTACTTC.

This chain joins TRBV15 and TRBJ2-3, with 7 bases aligning to TRBD1. CDR1 and CDR2 (germline): LNHNV, YYDKDF (reference sequence). This CDR3 contains 15 residues. With V trimmed by 3 bases and J by 2 bases, 5 bases remained unmatched. DNA of the CDR3: TGTGCCACCAGCAGGGGGACAGTCGCCACAGATACGCAGTATTTT. Its translation is CATSRGTVATDTQYF.

The chain recombines TRBV2 with TRBJ2-3; 11 bases fit TRBD2. The CDR3 consists of 17 residues. V lost 7 bases and J lost 6; bases outside the gene matches: 15. Germline loops: CDR1 SNHLY, CDR2 FYNNEI. The CDR3 DNA reads TGTGCCAGCATGCAGCCGATGGGACTAGCGGTTCCGGATACGCAGTATTTT. It is translated as CASMQPMGLAVPDTQYF.

CDR3: CASSHLIGSTDTQYF. The CDR3 nucleotides are TGTGCCAGCAGCCATTTAATCGGGAGCACAGATACGCAGTATTTT. The chain recombines TRBV11-2 with TRBJ2-3; no clear D gene. Trimming stripped 5 bases from V and 0 bases from J, with 12 bases between. The CDR3 covers 15 residues. The germline V gene has CDR1 SGHAT and CDR2 FQNNGV.

The chain couples TRBV11-2 to TRBJ2-2, with TRBD1 as a possible D gene (5 bases). The CDR3 is 15 amino acids. Germline CDR1 is SGHAT and CDR2 is FQNNGV. V was shortened by 1 base and J by 4 bases, with 10 bases between the two germline ends. CDR3 amino acids: CASSLGRDFTGELFF. The CDR3 DNA reads as TGTGCCAGCAGCTTAGGCAGGGATTTCACCGGGGAGCTGTTTTTT.

The CDR3 here is CASSSTNLTGVRYNEQFF. The DNA for the CDR3 is TGTGCCAGCAGCTCTACTAACTTAACAGGGGTTCGATACAATGAGCAGTTCTTC. The genes are TRBV7-9 and TRBJ2-1, with 7 bases aligning to TRBD1. CDR1 SEHNR and CDR2 FQNEAQ come from the germline V gene (reference sequence). The CDR3 has 18 residues. V was pared by 4 bases and J by 4 bases, with 16 bases of the junction left unmatched.

The J gene is TRBJ1-4, the V gene TRBV7-2; the D gene is possibly TRBD1 (5 bases). The CDR3 sequence is 15 residues long. The germline CDR1 and CDR2 sequences are SGHTA and FQGNSA. Trimming left V 1 base short and J 8 bases short, with 14 bases between. CDR3: CASSLGGRSYEKLFF. CDR3 DNA sequence: TGTGCCAGCAGCTTAGGGGGCAGGAGCTACGAAAAACTGTTTTTT.

This rearrangement joins TRBV6-1 to TRBJ1-1, with 11 positions matching TRBD1. CDR3 length: 16 residues. With 2 bases clipped from V and 6 bases from J, the junction kept 8 bases outside the gene matches. Germline lookup yields CDR1 MNHNS and CDR2 SASEGT. The CDR3 loop reads CASSETGTGGLSEAFF. The CDR3, as DNA: TGTGCCAGCAGTGAAACCGGGACAGGGGGTTTATCTGAAGCTTTCTTT.

V is TRBV6-5 and J is TRBJ2-7; D is tentatively TRBD1 or TRBD2 (5 bases each). V was clipped by 2 bases and J by 6 bases, with 11 bases between them. The CDR3 length is 13 residues. Germline V gene sequence: CDR1 MNHEY, CDR2 SVGAGI. CDR3 amino acids: CASSYTRAGEQYF. CDR3 bases: TGTGCCAGCAGTTACACCAGGGCGGGCGAGCAGTACTTC.

The table lists this clone with a few counts. V gene TRBV10-2 combines with J gene TRBJ2-7; unclear D gene. In germline, CDR1 is WSHSY, CDR2 SAAADI. The length of the CDR3 is 12 residues. V was cut by 4 bases and J by 0 bases, with 4 bases left in between. The CDR3 DNA is TGCGCCAGCAGTGGGAGCTCCTACGAGCAGTACTTC. It codes for CASSGSSYEQYF.

The chain uses TRBV12-5 and TRBJ2-2; the D is unclear. CDR3 length: 12 residues. Germline V CDR1 and CDR2: LGHNT, FRNRAP. V lost 6 bases and J lost 3, with 5 bases in between. Written as DNA, the CDR3 is TGTGCTAGTGGGCTCGACACCGGGGAGCTGTTTTTT. Translating gives CASGLDTGELFF. The full variable domain, its missing parts supplied by reference TRBV12-5 and TRBJ2-2, is DARVTQTPRHKVTEMGQEVTMRCQPILGHNTVFWYRQTMMQGLELLAYFRNRAPLDDSGMPKDRFSAEMPDATLATLKIQPSEPRDSAVYFCASGLDTGELFFGEGSRLTVL.